This TCR beta chain appears in the sequencing data of a study of cytomegalovirus exposure and HLA in healthy donors (dated by TCRdb to 2016 to 2017). As for the study more broadly: An earlier analysis of roughly 500 of the donors reported approximately 280 Gb of sequence data and 117 million unique TCR beta sequences obtained from roughly 170 million T cells. All discovery cohort repertoires had been generated on a single sequencing platform. A separate validation cohort of roughly 120 different subjects was used in addition to the approximately 610-subject first cohort. Using immunosequencing, the study profiled T cell repertoires from about 650 subjects and related those repertoires to cytomegalovirus serostatus. The number of donors typed differed by locus, with roughly 629-640 for A, B, C, DRB1 and DQB1, over 500 for DQA1, approximately 570 for DPA1, and some 470 for DPB1. To predict cytomegalovirus infection status, the study brought together high-throughput TCR immunosequencing, statistical association of individual TCRs with disease status, and machine learning. An earlier analysis of a few hundred of the donors applied high-throughput TCR beta sequencing to assess whether each TCR beta V gene segment acted as functional or pseudogenic. Roughly 5 DR-DQ haplotypes were handled as single units for association and clustering because linkage in the cohort was strong. The study aimed to test whether cataloging public T cell receptors could reveal signatures of past pathogen exposure. A later genetic analysis used genome-wide SNP genotypes for about 60% of the roughly 670 donors, treating that subset as a discovery cohort. HLA typing included class I and class II loci at four-digit resolution. Among 350 to 400 genotyped donors of the cohort, an average of approximately 240,000 unique TCR beta nucleotide sequences were sequenced per donor, 15% to 20% of them non-productive. Roughly 300 gigabases of sequencing data and approximately 84 million unique TCR sequences were included in an early release covering roughly 700 HLA-typed donors. A later analysis re-examined previously published TCR beta repertoires from more than 650 donors and added high-resolution HLA genotyping to investigate patterns of TCR occurrence. Rather than drawing on any new phenotypic data, the later analysis identified candidate immune exposures from TCR beta sequences and the way those sequences occurred across donors. Donor age, sex, ethnicity and CMV serostatus were compiled together with the repertoire data. The genetic ancestry cluster associated with self-reported Caucasian donors included about 81% of the 300 to 450 genotyped donors.

The library relied on the immunoSEQ multiplex PCR assay. For the multiplex PCR, a mixture combining 60 forward primers for TCR Vbeta segments and 13 reverse primers for TCR Jbeta segments was used. Amplification of the CDR3 region of rearranged TCR beta genes was performed with a multiplex PCR assay on genomic DNA. On the Illumina HiSeq System, the amplified TCR beta libraries were sequenced as 87-base-pair reads. In the source study's methods: In a later analysis, tens of millions of unique TCR beta chains were counted across the 500 to 850 repertoires, and roughly 10 million of these chains were shared by at least two donors. Raw reads were error-corrected and collapsed into unique sequences with a nearest-neighbor algorithm that merged closely related sequences to remove PCR and sequencing errors. CDR3 sequences were aligned to IMGT reference sequences to assign V, D and J gene segments. Each retained sequence needed at least a six-nucleotide match to both a V gene segment and a J gene segment. Rearrangements were called productive when the CDR3 lacked stop codons and stayed in frame with V and J; all others were non-productive. Following IMGT convention, CDR3 was defined as the stretch from the second conserved V-encoded cysteine to the conserved J-encoded phenylalanine. In an earlier analysis of 550 to 650 of the donors, sequences lacking an unambiguous match to a single V gene segment were excluded. An earlier analysis of roughly 590 of the donors called V segments functional above 56.7% productive rearrangements and segregating when the between-donor standard deviation exceeded 5%. To diagnose cytomegalovirus status from the catalog of TCR beta chain sequences, a statistical classification framework was built. In a later analysis, TCR nucleotide sequences were compared against IMGT/GENE-DB human TR gene sequences so that V and J genes could be assigned. In a later analysis, CDR3 sequences and most-parsimonious VDJ recombination scenarios were assigned using the TCRdist pipeline. In a later analysis, each TCR beta chain was defined by its CDR3 amino acid sequence together with its V-gene family, and reads without a unique V-gene family were excluded. In a later analysis, a few hundred highly shared, low-generation-probability nucleotide sequences were removed to address suspected cross-contamination and a sequencing artifact. A later analysis calculated a clonal expansion index for each public chain from normalized within-repertoire ranks of inferred template counts. In a later analysis, generation probabilities were computed using a VDJ recombination model fitted to out-of-frame rearrangements, and the results were checked against IGoR. Hypergeometric tests were used in a later analysis to score TCR-TCR, TCR-HLA and TCR-CMV co-occurrence, with a repertoire-size bias correction applied to the TCR pairs. In a later analysis, false discovery rates were estimated by permuting HLA or CMV assignments 20 times. A later analysis grouped co-occurring TCRs with DBSCAN, adding TCRdist sequence similarity when clustering within HLA-allele-positive subsets. Repertoires with fewer than 30,000 or more than 120,000 public chains were left out of co-occurrence clustering, as were roughly five repertoires with anomalous nucleotide sharing. TCRdb carries this immuneACCESS record with in-frame sequences only. Its versions omit some clonotypes, under half of them owing to an unresolved V gene in the studies checked, with the rest unexplained. Clone size and the V and J calls come from that table; the DNA yielded D and trimming. The table of this sample itemizes roughly 120,000 clones. The ten largest clonotypes hold around 7% of the sample.

Paper-wide results and their limitations: Assigning TCR associations to individual alleles was difficult when HLA alleles, especially DR and DQ, strongly co-occurred. In a later analysis, HLA-associated TCR beta chains showed more clonal expansion and lower generation probabilities than non-associated chains that were equally common. A group of highly shared sequence variants was considered likely to be a technical artifact of the sequencing pipeline. Specific HLA alleles were associated with more than 15,000 TCR beta sequences at a false discovery rate of 0.05 in a later analysis. Approximately 18 rarely observed V segments, including chromosome 9 orphons, were excluded from the earlier analysis of several hundred of the donors because counts were too low. Presence/absence analyses assumed roughly uniform sequencing depth across donors, an assumption that may not hold. The cohort was sequenced for TCR beta chains only, and without alpha or paired-chain data the features that could be detected were limited. While some public TCRs were present in many individuals, most TCR sequences turned up only very rarely across donors. An earlier analysis of 587 of the donors showed that most TCR beta V segments appeared in productive rearrangements either about 90% or about 30% of the time, which broadly matched IMGT annotations. Cytomegalovirus status was reported to be diagnosed by the classifier with high specificity and sensitivity in both the original and validation cohorts. The study listed approximately 150 TCR beta chains as associated with cytomegalovirus. Because HLA typing was missing for some donors at each locus, association tests included only the typed subset. The only immune exposure information available for the cohort was CMV serostatus. A further reported finding was that TCR beta sequences accurately predicted the HLA-A and HLA-B alleles for most subjects in the first cohort. Some IMGT-functional V segments, including TRBV6-2 and TRBV6-3, could not be told apart with the 87-base-pair reads, so those segments were excluded. In a later genetic analysis, a missense DCLRE1C variant was associated with V-gene and J-gene trimming of TCR beta chains, and the association was replicated in an independent cohort. Most CMV-associated TCR beta chains appeared to be HLA-restricted in a later analysis, and the HLA associations seemed to be driven largely by CMV exposure. The authors suggested that the approach could potentially be extended to other disease states and immunological phenotypes. Linkage disequilibrium might explain the correlated functional status among segregating V segments, but an unknown experimental factor could not be ruled out. Several of the top co-occurrence clusters appeared to be linked to parvovirus B19, influenza, CMV and Epstein-Barr virus, according to a later analysis. A later analysis found that TCR association rates varied across HLA loci, with DRB1 alleles showing the most associated TCRs and HLA-C alleles the fewest. A few of the identified cytomegalovirus-associated TCR beta chains were confirmed in vitro to be specific for cytomegalovirus antigens. A later genetic analysis reported fewer N-insertions in productive TCRs among donors in an Asian-associated ancestry cluster than the roughly 620-donor mean.

As for this clone: Its antigen specificity is not known.

In total, 500 to 700 healthy bone marrow donors made up the cohort. Cohort members were all nominally healthy when sampled, although unrecorded immune exposures were likely present. The donor tested CMV seropositive, placing the donor among the 250 to 300 seropositive members of the cohort. A peripheral blood sample was collected from each donor, and TCR beta sequencing was performed on peripheral blood mononuclear cells. Genomic DNA was extracted from the blood cell samples with the Qiagen DNeasy Blood Extraction Kit. Its CDR3 holds 17 amino acids, cysteine through phenylalanine. Only the CDR3 DNA is retained, 51 bases long and in frame from the first base. Trimming takes 1 base off V and 3 bases off J; junction bases not matched to a gene: 4. The germline V gene sets CDR1 to MDHEN and CDR2 to SYDVKM.

The receptor was isolated from a man aged 35 to 55 in good health and CMV-seropositive. This chain is built from TRBV28 and TRBJ2-7, with 15 bases matching TRBD2. Sequencing was carried out using PBMCs. The CDR3 protein: CASSLFGTSGRNYEQYF. The sequenced DNA is TGTGCCAGCAGTTTATTCGGGACTAGCGGGAGGAACTACGAGCAGTACTTC.